The 2 T cell receptor beta chains presented below share a single source sample, sequenced in a study of OX40 agonist ivuxolimab in advanced cancers. Some clones are missing from TCRdb's copy, which holds only in-frame ones; the method was immunoSEQ multiplex PCR. The repertoire includes about 110,000 clones, about 91% of them detected once, and approximately 0.69% sits in the top ten. The specimen comprised CD4+ or CD8+ T cells sorted from blood, sampled in a trial of the OX40 agonist ivuxolimab. These receptor sequences come from an adult with an advanced solid tumor such as melanoma, head and neck, liver or kidney cancer.

This sequence joins TRBV6-5 and TRBJ2-2, with D perhaps matching TRBD2 (6 bases). Trimming removed 0 bases from V and 2 bases from J, with 10 bases in between. CDR1 and CDR2 from the germline V gene are MNHEY and SVGAGI. CDR3 length: 16 residues. As DNA, the CDR3 is TGTGCCAGCAGTTACTCGGGGGGAGGAAACACCGGGGAGCTGTTTTTT. Its protein is CASSYSGGGNTGELFF.

The chain has TRBV5-1 and TRBJ1-3; D gene ambiguous. V dropped 4 bases and J dropped 0 bases, with 14 bases sitting between them. Germline V gives CDR1 SGHRS, CDR2 YFSETQ. This CDR3 has 16 residues. For the CDR3, the DNA is TGCGCCAGCAGCCCCTGGGCGGAGAGCTCTGGAAACACCATATATTTT. Translated, it gives CASSPWAESSGNTIYF.